This TCR beta chain was retrieved from a study of T cell responses to AZD1222 COVID-19 vaccine. Study-wide results and caveats: The repertoires were collected only after the peak T cell response. Clonal diversity was possibly underestimated, and the donors were mostly white British, with more females.

Using immunoSEQ multiplex PCR, the repertoire was profiled, and TCRdb retains in-frame clones only, with some absent. Of about 170,000 clones listed, 85% to 90% are singletons. This CDR3 is built from 14 residues. Germline CDR1 SGHTS, CDR2 YDEGEE. The V gene lost 3 bases and the J gene lost 8 bases, with 14 bases spanning the gap. Comments on this clone: Its antigen is not known.

The TCR originated in an adult who received the MenACWY meningococcal vaccine as a control. The chain employs TRBV5-8 and TRBJ1-4, with D perhaps TRBD1 (5 bases). Sample: peripheral blood, taken 28 days after the second dose of the MenACWY control vaccine. The CDR3, as DNA: TGTGCCAGCAGCTCTGGAGGCCCAGGGGAAAAACTGTTTTTT. The encoded protein is CASSSGGPGEKLFF. Complete variable domain (other parts from reference TRBV5-8 and TRBJ1-4): EAGVTQSPTHLIKTRGQQATLRCSPISGHTSVYWYQQALGLGLQFLLWYDEGEERNRGNFPPRFSGRQFPNYSSELNVNALELEDSALYLCASSSGGPGEKLFFGSGTQLSVL.